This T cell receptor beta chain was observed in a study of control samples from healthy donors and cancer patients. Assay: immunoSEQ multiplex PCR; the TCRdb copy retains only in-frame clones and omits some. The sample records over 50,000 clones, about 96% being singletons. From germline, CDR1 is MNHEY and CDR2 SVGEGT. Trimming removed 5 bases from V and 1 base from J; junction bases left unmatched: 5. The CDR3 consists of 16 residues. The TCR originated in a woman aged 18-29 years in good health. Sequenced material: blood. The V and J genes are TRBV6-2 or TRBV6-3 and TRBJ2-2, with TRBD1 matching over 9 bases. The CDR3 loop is CASSLPGQGNTGELFF. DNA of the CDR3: TGTGCCAGCAGTCTCCCGGGACAGGGGAACACCGGGGAGCTGTTTTTT.